This T cell receptor beta chain was recorded in a study of identifying expanded T cells in peripheral blood. The CDR3 contains 16 residues. V lost 0 bases and J 5 bases, leaving 15 bases between the germline ends. Germline V CDR1 and CDR2: SGHTS, YDEGEE. This clone was found once. Sequencing used immunoSEQ multiplex PCR; TCRdb keeps in-frame clones, though not all of them. In the table there are 100,000 or so clones, approximately 88% of which are singletons. Sequencing was performed on blood. The chain uses TRBV5-8 and TRBJ1-5, with D unclear. The sequence was obtained from a person aged 18-69 years in good health. Here the CDR3 reads CASSLGPTRRDQPQHF. The DNA for the CDR3 is TGTGCCAGCAGCTTGGGACCGACAAGGAGGGATCAGCCCCAGCATTTT. Combining the CDR3 with reference TRBV5-8 and TRBJ1-5 gives the whole variable domain EAGVTQSPTHLIKTRGQQATLRCSPISGHTSVYWYQQALGLGLQFLLWYDEGEERNRGNFPPRFSGRQFPNYSSELNVNALELEDSALYLCASSLGPTRRDQPQHFGDGTRLSIL.